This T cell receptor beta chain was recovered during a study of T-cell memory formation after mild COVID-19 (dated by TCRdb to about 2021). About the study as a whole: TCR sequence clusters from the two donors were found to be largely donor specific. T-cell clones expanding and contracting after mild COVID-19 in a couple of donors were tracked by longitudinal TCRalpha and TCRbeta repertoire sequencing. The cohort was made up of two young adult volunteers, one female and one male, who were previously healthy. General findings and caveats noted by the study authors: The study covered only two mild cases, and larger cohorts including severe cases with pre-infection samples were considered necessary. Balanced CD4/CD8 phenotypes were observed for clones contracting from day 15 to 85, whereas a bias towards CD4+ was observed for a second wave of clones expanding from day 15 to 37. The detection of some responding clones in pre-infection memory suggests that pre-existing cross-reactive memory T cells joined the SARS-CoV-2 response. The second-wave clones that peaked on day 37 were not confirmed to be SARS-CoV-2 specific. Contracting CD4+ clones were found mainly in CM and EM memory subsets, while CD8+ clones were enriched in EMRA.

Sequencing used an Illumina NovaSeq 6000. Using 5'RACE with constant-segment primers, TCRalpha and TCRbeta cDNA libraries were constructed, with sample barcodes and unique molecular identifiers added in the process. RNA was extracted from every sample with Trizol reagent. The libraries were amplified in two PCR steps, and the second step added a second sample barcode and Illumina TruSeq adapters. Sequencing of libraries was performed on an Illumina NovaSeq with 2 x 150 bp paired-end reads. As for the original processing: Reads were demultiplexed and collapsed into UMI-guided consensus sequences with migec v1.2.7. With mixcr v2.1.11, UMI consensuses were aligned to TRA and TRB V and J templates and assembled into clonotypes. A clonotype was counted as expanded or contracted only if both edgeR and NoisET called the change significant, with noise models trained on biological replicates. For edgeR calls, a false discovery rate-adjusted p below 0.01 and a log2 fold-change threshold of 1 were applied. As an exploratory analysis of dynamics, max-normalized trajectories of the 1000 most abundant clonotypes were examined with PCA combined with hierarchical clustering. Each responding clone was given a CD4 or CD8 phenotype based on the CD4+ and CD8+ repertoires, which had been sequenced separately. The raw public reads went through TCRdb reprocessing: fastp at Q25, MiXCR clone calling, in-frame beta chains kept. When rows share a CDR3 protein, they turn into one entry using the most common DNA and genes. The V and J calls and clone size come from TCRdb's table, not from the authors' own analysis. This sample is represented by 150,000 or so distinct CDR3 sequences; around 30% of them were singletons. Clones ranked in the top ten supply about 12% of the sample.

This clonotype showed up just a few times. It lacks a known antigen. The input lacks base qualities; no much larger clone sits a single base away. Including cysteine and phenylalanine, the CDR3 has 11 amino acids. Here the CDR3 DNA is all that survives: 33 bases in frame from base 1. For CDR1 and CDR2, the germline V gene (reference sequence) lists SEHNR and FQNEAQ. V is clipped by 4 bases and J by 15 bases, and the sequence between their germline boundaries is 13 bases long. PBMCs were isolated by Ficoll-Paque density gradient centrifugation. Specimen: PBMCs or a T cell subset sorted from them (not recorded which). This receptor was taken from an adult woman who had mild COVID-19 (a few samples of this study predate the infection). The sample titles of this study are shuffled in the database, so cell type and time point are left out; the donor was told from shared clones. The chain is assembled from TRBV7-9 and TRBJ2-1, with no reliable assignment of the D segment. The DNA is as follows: TGTGCCAGCAGCTCGGACCGGGTACTGTTCTTC. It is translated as CASSSDRVLFF.